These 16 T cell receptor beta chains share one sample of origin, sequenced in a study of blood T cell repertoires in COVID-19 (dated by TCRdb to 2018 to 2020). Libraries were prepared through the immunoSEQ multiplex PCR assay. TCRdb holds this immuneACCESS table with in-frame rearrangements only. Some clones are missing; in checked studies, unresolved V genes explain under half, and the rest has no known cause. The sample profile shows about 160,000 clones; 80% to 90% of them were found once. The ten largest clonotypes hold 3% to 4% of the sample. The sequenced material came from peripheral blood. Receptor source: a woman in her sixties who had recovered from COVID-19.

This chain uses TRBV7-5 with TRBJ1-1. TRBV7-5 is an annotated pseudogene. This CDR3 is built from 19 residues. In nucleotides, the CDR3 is TGTGTCAGAAGCTCACCATTACCTAAGGAGGGGTTTATGAACACTGAAGCTTTCTTT. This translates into CVRSSPLPKEGFMNTEAFF.

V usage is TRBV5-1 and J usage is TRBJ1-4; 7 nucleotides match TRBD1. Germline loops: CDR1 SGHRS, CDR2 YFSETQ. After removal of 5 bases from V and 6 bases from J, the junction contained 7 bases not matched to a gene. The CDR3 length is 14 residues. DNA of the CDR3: TGCGCCAGCAGTGAGAGGGGGCCGGATGAAAAACTGTTTTTT. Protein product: CASSERGPDEKLFF. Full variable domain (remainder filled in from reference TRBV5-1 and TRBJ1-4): KAGVTQTPRYLIKTRGQQVTLSCSPISGHRSVSWYQQTPGQGLQFLFEYFSETQRNKGNFPGRFSGRQFSNSRSEMNVSTLELGDSALYLCASSERGPDEKLFFGSGTQLSVL.

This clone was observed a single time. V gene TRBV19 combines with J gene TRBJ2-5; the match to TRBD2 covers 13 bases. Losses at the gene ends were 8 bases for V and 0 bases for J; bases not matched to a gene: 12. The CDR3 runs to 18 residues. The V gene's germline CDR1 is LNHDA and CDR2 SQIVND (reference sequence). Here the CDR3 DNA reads TGTGCCAGTTTCTCTCGACTAGCGGGGGGAATAAACCAAGAGACCCAGTACTTC. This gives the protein CASFSRLAGGINQETQYF.

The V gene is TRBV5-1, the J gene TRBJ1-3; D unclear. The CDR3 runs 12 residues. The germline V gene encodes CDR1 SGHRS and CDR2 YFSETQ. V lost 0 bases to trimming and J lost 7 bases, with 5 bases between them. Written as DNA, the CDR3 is TGCGCCAGCAGCTTGGAGCCGAACACCATATATTTT. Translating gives CASSLEPNTIYF.

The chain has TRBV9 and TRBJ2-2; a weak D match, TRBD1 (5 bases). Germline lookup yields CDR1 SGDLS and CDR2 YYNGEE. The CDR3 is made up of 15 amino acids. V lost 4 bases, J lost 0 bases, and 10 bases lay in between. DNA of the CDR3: TGTGCCAGCAGCCTCAGGGCGACGAACACCGGGGAGCTGTTTTTT. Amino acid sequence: CASSLRATNTGELFF.

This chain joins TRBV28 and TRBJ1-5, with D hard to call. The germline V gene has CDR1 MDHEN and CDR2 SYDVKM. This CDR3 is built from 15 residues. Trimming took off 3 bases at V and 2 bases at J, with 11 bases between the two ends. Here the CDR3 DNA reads TGTGCCAGCAGTTTGCAAGGCGGGGGCAATCAGCCCCAGCATTTT. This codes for CASSLQGGGNQPQHF.

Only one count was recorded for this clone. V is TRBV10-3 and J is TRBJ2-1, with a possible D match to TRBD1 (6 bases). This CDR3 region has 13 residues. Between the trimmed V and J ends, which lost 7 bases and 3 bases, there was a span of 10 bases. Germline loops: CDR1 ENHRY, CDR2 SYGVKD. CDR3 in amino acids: CAINQGIYNEQFF. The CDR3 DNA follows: TGTGCCATCAACCAGGGGATCTACAATGAGCAGTTCTTC.

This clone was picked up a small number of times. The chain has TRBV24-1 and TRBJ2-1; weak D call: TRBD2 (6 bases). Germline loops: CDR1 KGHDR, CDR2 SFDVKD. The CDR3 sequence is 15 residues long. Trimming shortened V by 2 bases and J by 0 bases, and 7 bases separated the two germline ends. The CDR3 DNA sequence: TGTGCCACCAGTGATTGGAGGGGCTCCTACAATGAGCAGTTCTTC. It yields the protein CATSDWRGSYNEQFF.

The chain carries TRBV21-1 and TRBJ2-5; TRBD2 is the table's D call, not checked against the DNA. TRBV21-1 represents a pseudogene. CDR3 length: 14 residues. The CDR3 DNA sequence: TGTGCCAGCAGCAAAGTAGGGGACTCCCGCGCCCAGTACTTC. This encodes CASSKVGDSRAQYF.

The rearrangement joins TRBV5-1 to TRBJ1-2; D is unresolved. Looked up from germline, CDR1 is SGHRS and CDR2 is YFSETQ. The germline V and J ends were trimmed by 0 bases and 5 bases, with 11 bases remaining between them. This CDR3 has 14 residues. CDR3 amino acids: CASSLVSLGYGYTF. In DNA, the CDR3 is TGCGCCAGCAGCTTGGTAAGCCTCGGGTATGGCTACACCTTC.

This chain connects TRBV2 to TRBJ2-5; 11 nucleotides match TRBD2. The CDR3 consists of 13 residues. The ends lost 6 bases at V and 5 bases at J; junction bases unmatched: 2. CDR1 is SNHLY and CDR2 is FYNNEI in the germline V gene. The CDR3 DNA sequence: TGTGCCAGCAGGACTAGCGGGGATGAGACCCAGTACTTC. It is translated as CASRTSGDETQYF.

CDR3 nucleotide sequence: TGTGCCAGCAGCTTGCAACAGGGGAACTATGGCTACACCTTC. It encodes CASSLQQGNYGYTF. This rearrangement joins TRBV5-4 to TRBJ1-2; TRBD1 matches 7 bases. This CDR3 comprises 14 residues. The germline gives CDR1 SGHNT, CDR2 YYREEE (reference sequence). V shed 1 base and J 2 bases; nucleotides not matched to a gene: 2. Full variable domain (rest looked up from reference TRBV5-4 and TRBJ1-2): ETGVTQSPTHLIKTRGQQVTLRCSSQSGHNTVSWYQQALGQGPQFIFQYYREEENGRGNFPPRFSGLQFPNYSSELNVNALELDDSALYLCASSLQQGNYGYTFGSGTRLTVV.

In DNA, the CDR3 is TGTGCCAGCTCACCACGGGACAGGGGTAGCAATCAGCCCCAGCATTTT. Translating it yields CASSPRDRGSNQPQHF. The chain uses TRBV18 and TRBJ1-5, with 10 bases matching TRBD1. CDR1 KGHSH and CDR2 LQKENI come from the germline V gene. V lost 1 base, J lost 0 bases, and 0 bases stayed unmatched. The CDR3 contains 16 residues.

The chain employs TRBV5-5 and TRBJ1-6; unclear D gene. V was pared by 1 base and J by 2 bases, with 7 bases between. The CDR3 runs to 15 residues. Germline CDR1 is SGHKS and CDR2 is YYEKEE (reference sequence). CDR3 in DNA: TGTGCCAGCAGCTTGTCCAGCGCCTATAATTCACCCCTCCACTTT. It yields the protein CASSLSSAYNSPLHF.

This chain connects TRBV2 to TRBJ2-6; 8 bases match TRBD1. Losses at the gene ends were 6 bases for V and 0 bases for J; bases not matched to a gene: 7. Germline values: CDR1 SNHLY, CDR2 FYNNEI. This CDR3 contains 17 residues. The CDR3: CASRRTGLSSGANVLTF. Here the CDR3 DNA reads TGTGCCAGCAGGAGGACAGGGTTGAGCTCTGGGGCCAACGTCCTGACTTTC.

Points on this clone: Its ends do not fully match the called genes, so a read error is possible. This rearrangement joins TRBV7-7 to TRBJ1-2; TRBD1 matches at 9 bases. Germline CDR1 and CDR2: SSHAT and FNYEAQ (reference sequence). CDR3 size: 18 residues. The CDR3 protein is CASSLRWDRASANYGYTF. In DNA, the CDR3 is TGTGCTAGCAGCTTACGTTGGGACAGGGCCTCAGCTAACTATGGCTACACCTTC.